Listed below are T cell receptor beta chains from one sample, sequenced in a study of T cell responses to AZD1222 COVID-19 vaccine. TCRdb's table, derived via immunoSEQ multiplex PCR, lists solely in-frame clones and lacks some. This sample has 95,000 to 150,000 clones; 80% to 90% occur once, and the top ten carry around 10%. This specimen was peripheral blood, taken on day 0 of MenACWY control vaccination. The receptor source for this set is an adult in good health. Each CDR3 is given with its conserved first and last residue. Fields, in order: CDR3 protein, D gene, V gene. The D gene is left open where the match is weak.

cdr3_aa: CASSLMVEQFF; d_call: -; v_call: TRBV7-9
cdr3_aa: CASSFSGMSTGELFF; d_call: -; v_call: TRBV11-2
cdr3_aa: CASSLSGGSVAFF; d_call: -; v_call: TRBV7-6
cdr3_aa: CAIPQEGALNSPLHF; d_call: -; v_call: TRBV10-3
cdr3_aa: CASSPAQSTDTQYF; d_call: -; v_call: TRBV5-4
cdr3_aa: CASSLERDKRREQYF; d_call: -; v_call: TRBV7-2
cdr3_aa: CASSYPKGGYEQYF; d_call: -; v_call: TRBV6-2/TRBV6-3
cdr3_aa: CASSLVSVQETQYF; d_call: -; v_call: TRBV5-8
cdr3_aa: CAISESEGGTYNEQFF; d_call: TRBD2; v_call: TRBV10-3
cdr3_aa: CASSLEQGNSSPLHF; d_call: -; v_call: TRBV5-5
cdr3_aa: CASSAPVQNEQFF; d_call: -; v_call: TRBV5-1
cdr3_aa: CASSLDGNQPQHF; d_call: -; v_call: TRBV12-3/TRBV12-4
cdr3_aa: CASSSSQGGYEKLFF; d_call: -; v_call: TRBV5-4
cdr3_aa: CASSLPPHEQYF; d_call: -; v_call: TRBV5-1
cdr3_aa: CASSVYRGLSNQPQHF; d_call: TRBD1; v_call: TRBV5-6
cdr3_aa: CASSLGPPGVGTEAFF; d_call: -; v_call: TRBV7-3
cdr3_aa: CASSPAHGSGNEQFF; d_call: -; v_call: TRBV5-1
cdr3_aa: CASRNTGGLTTNEKLFF; d_call: TRBD1; v_call: TRBV28
cdr3_aa: CASSVDGTYGYTF; d_call: -; v_call: TRBV5-1
cdr3_aa: CASSKDRAGNTIYF; d_call: TRBD1; v_call: TRBV6-6
cdr3_aa: CASTPSGAGGSAEQFF; d_call: TRBD2; v_call: TRBV5-4
cdr3_aa: CASSAGSSYNEQFF; d_call: -; v_call: TRBV7-9
cdr3_aa: CASKPTTGQETQYF; d_call: -; v_call: TRBV27
cdr3_aa: CASSPIYEQYF; d_call: -; v_call: TRBV2
cdr3_aa: CASSLDGPGQGGYGYTF; d_call: TRBD1; v_call: TRBV11-3
cdr3_aa: CASRAGQGGTEAFF; d_call: TRBD1; v_call: TRBV27
cdr3_aa: CASSPSGSGRYDEQFF; d_call: -; v_call: TRBV7-9
cdr3_aa: CASSLARPTNTGELFF; d_call: -; v_call: TRBV5-1
cdr3_aa: CASSSGPYGYTF; d_call: -; v_call: TRBV12-3/TRBV12-4
cdr3_aa: CASSSGQRSAFWGTDTQYF; d_call: -; v_call: TRBV5-6
cdr3_aa: CASSLDGENQVEQYF; d_call: -; v_call: TRBV5-4
cdr3_aa: CASSYTFDKLGTEAFF; d_call: -; v_call: TRBV6-2/TRBV6-3
cdr3_aa: CASSEKGWIGGLSNQPQHF; d_call: -; v_call: TRBV2
cdr3_aa: CASSQGPRGNEQFF; d_call: -; v_call: TRBV5-1
cdr3_aa: CASSVVGTDTDTQYF; d_call: -; v_call: TRBV9
cdr3_aa: CASSPPDIRGQPQHF; d_call: -; v_call: TRBV4-1
cdr3_aa: CASSYSGGHEQYF; d_call: -; v_call: TRBV6-5